These 10 T cell receptor beta chains were all obtained from the same sample, sequenced in a study of shared clonotypes between healthy human individuals. CD45RO negativity and positive selection for CCR7 defined naive CD8 cells, a population that excluded terminally differentiated effector memory CD45RA+ cells. Measured with immunoSEQ multiplex PCR; TCRdb has only the in-frame clones, and not every one. Of a few million clones listed, 90% to 95% are singletons. Sequenced sample: naive CD8+ T cells from PBMCs. These receptors were obtained from a man aged 18 to 30 in good health. Some clones in this sample may be carry-over from other donors' samples.

The chain links TRBV28 to TRBJ2-7; TRBD2 aligns across 7 bases. The length of the CDR3 is 14 residues. Germline assignment: CDR1 MDHEN and CDR2 SYDVKM. After removal of 5 bases from V and 2 bases from J, the junction contained 6 bases not matched to a gene. CDR3 sequence (DNA): TGTGCCAGCAGTCCCGCCGGGACTACCTACGAGCAGTACTTC. Protein product: CASSPAGTTYEQYF.

This rearrangement joins TRBV4-2 to TRBJ2-1, with D perhaps matching TRBD2 (5 bases). The CDR3 has 17 amino acids. The V end was cut by 1 base, the J end by 2 bases, with 15 bases between. CDR1 is LGHNA and CDR2 is YNFKEQ in the germline V gene. As DNA, the CDR3 is TGTGCCAGCAGCCAAGGAGATGTTACTAGGGCCTACAATGAGCAGTTCTTC. Protein: CASSQGDVTRAYNEQFF.

The J gene is TRBJ2-5, the V gene TRBV7-9; tentatively, D is TRBD1 (5 bases). Trimming left V 4 bases short and J 2 bases short, with 14 bases between. The CDR3 loop spans 15 amino acids. Germline V gene sequence: CDR1 SEHNR, CDR2 FQNEAQ (reference sequence). The CDR3 DNA is TGTGCCAGCAGCTCTAGGGGAATGGGACAAGAGACCCAGTACTTC. It translates to CASSSRGMGQETQYF.

The chain carries TRBV27 and TRBJ2-4, with TRBD2 as a possible D gene (7 bases). V was shortened by 7 bases and J by 6 bases, with 22 bases between the two germline ends. The CDR3 consists of 16 residues. Germline values: CDR1 MNHEY, CDR2 SMNVEV (reference sequence). The CDR3 protein is CASIRERTGRVNIQYF. CDR3 in DNA: TGTGCCAGCATCCGAGAGAGAACAGGGAGGGTAAACATTCAGTACTTC.

This clone is a singleton in its sample. The J gene is TRBJ2-3, the V gene TRBV11-2; a weak D match, TRBD1 (6 bases). The CDR3 consists of 12 residues. The V gene's germline CDR1 is SGHAT and CDR2 FQNNGV. V was shortened by 5 bases and J by 6 bases, with 9 bases between the two germline ends. In DNA, the CDR3 is TGTGCCAGCAGCCAGGGGACGGATACGCAGTATTTT. Its translation: CASSQGTDTQYF.

The chain combines TRBV29-1 with TRBJ2-3; D call uncertain. The CDR3 contains 14 residues. Germline loops: CDR1 SQVTM, CDR2 ANQGSEA. V lost 5 bases and J 0 bases, leaving 12 bases between the germline ends. The CDR3 region has the DNA TGCAGCGTTACCATAGCAGGTAGCACAGATACGCAGTATTTT. Translated, it gives CSVTIAGSTDTQYF.

As for this clone: This CDR3 is also generated by other DNA sequences in the sample. The CDR3 region has the DNA TGTGCCTGGAGTGGGGGGTCCGAGCAGTACTTC. Translation: CAWSGGSEQYF. The rearrangement joins TRBV30 to TRBJ2-7, with D perhaps TRBD1 or TRBD2 (5 bases each). The germline gives CDR1 GTSNPN, CDR2 SVGIG (reference sequence). This CDR3 has 11 residues. V was cut by 1 base and J by 6 bases, with 7 bases left in between.

The J gene is TRBJ2-7, the V gene TRBV5-1; no clear D. Trimming left V 1 base short and J 3 bases short, with 14 bases between. The CDR3 sequence is 15 residues long. Germline V CDR1 and CDR2: SGHRS, YFSETQ. CDR3 nucleotides: TGCGCCAGCAGCTTGTCGCCGGCTCTAAACTACGAGCAGTACTTC. Translating it yields CASSLSPALNYEQYF. Using reference TRBV5-1 and TRBJ2-7 for the parts outside the CDR3, the full variable domain is KAGVTQTPRYLIKTRGQQVTLSCSPISGHRSVSWYQQTPGQGLQFLFEYFSETQRNKGNFPGRFSGRQFSNSRSEMNVSTLELGDSALYLCASSLSPALNYEQYFGPGTRLTVT.

The rearrangement joins TRBV7-9 to TRBJ2-3; TRBD2 matches at 8 bases. The J segment lost 2 bases and the V segment lost 8 bases, leaving 9 bases of the junction unmatched. Germline V gives CDR1 SEHNR, CDR2 FQNEAQ (reference sequence). CDR3 length equals 15 residues. The CDR3 DNA follows: TGTGCCAGCGAAAAACTACTAGCGGACACAGATACGCAGTATTTT. Residues: CASEKLLADTDTQYF. Combining the CDR3 with reference TRBV7-9 and TRBJ2-3 gives the whole variable domain DTGVSQNPRHKITKRGQNVTFRCDPISEHNRLYWYRQTLGQGPEFLTYFQNEAQLEKSRLLSDRFSAERPKGSFSTLEIQRTEQGDSAMYLCASEKLLADTDTQYFGPGTRLTVL.

The J gene is TRBJ1-2, the V gene TRBV19; the D is unclear. V gave up 6 bases and J gave up 0 bases, with 8 bases separating them. Germline V gene lookup returns CDR1 LNHDA and CDR2 SQIVND (reference sequence). The length of the CDR3 is 13 residues. The CDR3 reads CASRPTANYGYTF. Written as DNA, the CDR3 is TGTGCCAGTAGGCCCACAGCTAACTATGGCTACACCTTC.